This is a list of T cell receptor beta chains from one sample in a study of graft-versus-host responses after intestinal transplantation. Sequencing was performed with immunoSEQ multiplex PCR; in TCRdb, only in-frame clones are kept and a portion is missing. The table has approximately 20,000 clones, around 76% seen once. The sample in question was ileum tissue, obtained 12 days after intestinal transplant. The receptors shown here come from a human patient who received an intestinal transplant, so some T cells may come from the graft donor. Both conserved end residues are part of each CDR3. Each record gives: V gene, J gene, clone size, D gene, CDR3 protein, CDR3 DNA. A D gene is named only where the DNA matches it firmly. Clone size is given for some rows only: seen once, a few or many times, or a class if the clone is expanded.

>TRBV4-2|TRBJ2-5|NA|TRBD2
CASSQDAGASGRETQYF
TGTGCCAGCAGCCAAGATGCCGGGGCTAGCGGCCGAGAGACCCAGTACTTC
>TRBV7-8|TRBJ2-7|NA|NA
CASSLVGGLLVHEQYF
TGTGCCAGCAGCTTAGTCGGCGGGCTCCTCGTCCACGAGCAGTACTTC
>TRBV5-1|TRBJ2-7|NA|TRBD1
CASSLVGTGGVVQYF
TGCGCCAGCAGCTTGGTAGGGACAGGGGGCGTCGTGCAGTACTTC
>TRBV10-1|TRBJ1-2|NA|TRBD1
CASRFPGLGTDYTF
TGCGCCAGCAGGTTTCCCGGTTTAGGGACAGACTACACCTTC
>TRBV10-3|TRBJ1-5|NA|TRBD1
CAIRQGAGNQPQHF
TGTGCCATTCGGCAGGGGGCCGGCAATCAGCCCCAGCATTTT
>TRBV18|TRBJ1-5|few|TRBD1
CASSPGTGRELNQPQHF
TGTGCCAGCTCACCAGGGACAGGGAGGGAGCTCAATCAGCCCCAGCATTTT
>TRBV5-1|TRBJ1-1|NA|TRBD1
CASSWDRERNTEAFF
TGCGCCAGCAGCTGGGACAGGGAGAGGAACACTGAAGCTTTCTTT
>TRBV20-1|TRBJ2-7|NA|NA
CSARGGAEQYF
TGCAGTGCTAGGGGGGGGGCCGAGCAGTACTTC
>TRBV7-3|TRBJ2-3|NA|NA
CASSPLGPRTDTQYF
TGTGCCAGCAGCCCACTAGGGCCTCGCACAGATACGCAGTATTTT
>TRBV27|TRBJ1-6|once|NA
CASSFGLGTNNSPLHF
TGTGCCAGCAGTTTTGGTTTGGGCACGAATAATTCACCCCTCCACTTT
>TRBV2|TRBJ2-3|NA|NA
CASSEEGPQGFADTQYF
TGTGCCAGCAGTGAAGAGGGGCCACAGGGTTTCGCAGATACGCAGTATTTT
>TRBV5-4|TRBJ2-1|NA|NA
CASSQGGSGYNEQFF
TGTGCCAGCAGCCAAGGGGGTTCCGGGTACAATGAGCAGTTCTTC
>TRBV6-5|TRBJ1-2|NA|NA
CASSYRRGYGYTF
TGTGCCAGCAGTTACAGGAGGGGCTATGGCTACACCTTC
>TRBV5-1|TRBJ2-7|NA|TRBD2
CASSASGVLEQYF
TGCGCCAGCAGTGCTAGCGGGGTGCTCGAGCAGTACTTC
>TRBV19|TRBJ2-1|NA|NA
CASSIAVTFGFDEQFF
TGTGCCAGTAGTATAGCAGTAACCTTCGGGTTCGATGAGCAGTTCTTC
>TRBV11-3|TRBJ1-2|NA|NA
CASKRGGGWYGYTF
TGTGCCAGCAAAAGGGGGGGAGGGTGGTATGGCTACACCTTC
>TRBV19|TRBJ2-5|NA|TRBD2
CASSPGTSPLQETQYF
TGTGCCAGCTCCCCCGGGACTAGCCCCCTTCAAGAGACCCAGTACTTC
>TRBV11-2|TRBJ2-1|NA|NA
CASSSPSGMSFKFF
TGTGCCAGCAGCTCACCCTCAGGGATGAGCTTCAAGTTCTTC
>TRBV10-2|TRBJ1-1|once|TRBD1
CASRGQGMNTEAFF
TGCGCCAGCAGGGGACAGGGGATGAACACTGAAGCTTTCTTT
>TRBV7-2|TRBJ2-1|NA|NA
CASSLAGGLVGEQFF
TGTGCCAGCAGCTTAGCGGGGGGGCTAGTTGGTGAGCAGTTCTTC
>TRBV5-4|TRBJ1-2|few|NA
CASSFLNYGYTF
TGTGCCAGCAGCTTCCTTAACTATGGCTACACCTTC
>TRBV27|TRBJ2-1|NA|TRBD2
CASTWGGSGNEQFF
TGTGCCAGCACCTGGGGCGGGAGCGGGAATGAGCAGTTCTTC
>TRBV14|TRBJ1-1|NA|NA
CASRPGGGHTEAFF
TGTGCCAGCAGACCCGGGGGGGGGCACACTGAAGCTTTCTTT
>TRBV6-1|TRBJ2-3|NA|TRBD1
CASTTGTVTTDTQYF
TGTGCCAGCACCACCGGGACAGTCACCACCGATACGCAGTATTTT
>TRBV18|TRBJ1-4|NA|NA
CASSPSLFNEKLFF
TGTGCCAGCTCACCCAGTTTATTTAATGAAAAACTGTTTTTT
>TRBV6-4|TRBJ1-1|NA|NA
CASSEGEDFEAFF
TGTGCCAGCAGTGAAGGGGAGGACTTTGAAGCTTTCTTT
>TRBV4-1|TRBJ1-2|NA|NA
CASSQLDRREYGYTF
TGCGCCAGCAGCCAACTCGACAGGCGAGAGTATGGCTACACCTTC
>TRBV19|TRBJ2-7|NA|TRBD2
CASSTRLAGGTYEQYF
TGTGCCAGTAGTACCCGACTAGCGGGGGGAACCTACGAGCAGTACTTC
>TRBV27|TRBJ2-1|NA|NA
CASGLSAIDEQFF
TGTGCCAGTGGACTGTCAGCTATAGATGAGCAGTTCTTC
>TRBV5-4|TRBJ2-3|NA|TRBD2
CASSLTSGGADTQYF
TGTGCCAGCAGCTTGACTAGCGGGGGGGCAGATACGCAGTATTTT
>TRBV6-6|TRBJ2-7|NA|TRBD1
CASSTGTEVNEQYF
TGTGCCAGCAGTACCGGGACAGAAGTCAACGAGCAGTACTTC
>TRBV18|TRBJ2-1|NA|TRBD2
CASSPPGLAEYNEQFF
TGTGCCAGCTCACCACCGGGACTAGCGGAATACAATGAGCAGTTCTTC
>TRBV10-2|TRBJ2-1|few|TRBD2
CASSLAGANNEQFF
TGCGCCAGCTCACTAGCGGGAGCCAACAATGAGCAGTTCTTC
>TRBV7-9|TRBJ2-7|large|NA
CASSWLTGEVQYF
TGTGCCAGCAGCTGGTTAACAGGAGAGGTGCAGTACTTC
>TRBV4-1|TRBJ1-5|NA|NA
CASSSGLGNQPQHF
TGCGCCAGCAGCTCAGGGCTCGGCAATCAGCCCCAGCATTTT
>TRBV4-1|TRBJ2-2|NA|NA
CASSHTSTGELFF
TGCGCCAGCAGCCATACTAGTACCGGGGAGCTGTTTTTT
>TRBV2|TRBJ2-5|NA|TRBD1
CASRTRDRVYQETQYF
TGTGCCAGCAGGACGAGGGACAGGGTGTACCAAGAGACCCAGTACTTC
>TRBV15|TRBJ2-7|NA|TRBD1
CATSSGTERYEQYF
TGTGCCACCAGCAGTGGGACAGAACGGTACGAGCAGTACTTC
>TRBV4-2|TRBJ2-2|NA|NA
CASSQILRVRGNGELFF
TGTGCCAGCAGCCAGATACTGAGAGTCCGCGGGAACGGGGAGCTGTTTTTT
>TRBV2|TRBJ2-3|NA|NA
CASSEWQISTDTQYF
TGTGCCAGCAGTGAGTGGCAGATAAGCACAGATACGCAGTATTTT
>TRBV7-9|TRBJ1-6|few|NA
CASSSPGAANSPLHF
TGTGCCAGCAGCTCCCCCGGTGCGGCGAATTCACCCCTCCACTTT
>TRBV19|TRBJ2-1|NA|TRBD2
CASSSGGEPYNEQFF
TGTGCCAGTAGTTCCGGGGGGGAACCCTACAATGAGCAGTTCTTC
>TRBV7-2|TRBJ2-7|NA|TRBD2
CASSTLAGFTYEQYF
TGTGCCAGCAGCACCCTAGCGGGGTTTACCTACGAGCAGTACTTC
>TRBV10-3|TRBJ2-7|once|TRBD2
CAIQAGEVNYEQYF
TGTGCCATACAAGCGGGAGAAGTGAACTACGAGCAGTACTTC
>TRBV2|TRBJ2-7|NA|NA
CASRMGGYSYEQYF
TGTGCCAGCAGGATGGGGGGTTACTCCTACGAGCAGTACTTC
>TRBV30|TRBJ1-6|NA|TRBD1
CAWSRQGDSPLHF
TGTGCCTGGAGTAGACAGGGCGATTCACCCCTCCACTTT